These 19 T cell receptor beta chains were sequenced from one sample in a study of control samples from healthy donors and cancer patients. Assay: immunoSEQ multiplex PCR; the TCRdb copy retains only in-frame clones and omits some. This table holds 350,000 to 450,000 clones, about nine tenths found once. The sample taken for sequencing was PBMCs. These receptors all stem from a man in his forties with head and neck cancer.

The gene calls are TRBV28 and TRBJ1-2; TRBD1 agrees at 8 bases. CDR1 and CDR2 (germline): MDHEN, SYDVKM. J lost 4 bases, V lost 5 bases, and 12 bases had no gene match. The CDR3 runs 16 residues. The CDR3 DNA is TGTGCCAGCAGTCCTCCAGGACAGGGTGGCCTCTATGGCTACACCTTC. It encodes CASSPPGQGGLYGYTF.

The chain links TRBV6-5 to TRBJ1-5; a possible D gene is TRBD1 (5 bases). The germline CDR1 and CDR2 sequences are MNHEY and SVGAGI. V dropped 6 bases and J dropped 3 bases, with 12 bases sitting between them. The CDR3 runs 14 residues. CDR3: CASSSGLFNQPQHF. In nucleotides, the CDR3 is TGTGCCAGCAGCTCAGGGTTGTTCAATCAGCCCCAGCATTTT.

V is TRBV9 and J is TRBJ1-3; TRBD1 matches at 7 bases. This CDR3 region has 15 residues. The junction had 4 bases not matched to a gene; V was cut back by 0 bases and J by 4 bases. Per germline, CDR1 SGDLS and CDR2 YYNGEE. CDR3 coding DNA: TGTGCCAGCAGCGTAGTCGGGACAGAAGGAAACACCATATATTTT. It yields the protein CASSVVGTEGNTIYF.

This clone came up once. The chain has TRBV4-2 and TRBJ1-1, with D unclear. This CDR3 comprises 12 residues. V was clipped by 4 bases and J by 7 bases, with 10 bases between them. CDR1 is LGHNA and CDR2 is YNFKEQ in the germline V gene. For the CDR3, the DNA is TGTGCCAGCAGCCCCGGAGGGCGTGAAGCTTTCTTT. Translated, it gives CASSPGGREAFF.

The rearrangement joins TRBV2 to TRBJ1-3; D ambiguous. CDR3 length equals 12 residues. Trimming left V 7 bases short and J 4 bases short, with 8 bases between. CDR1 is SNHLY and CDR2 is FYNNEI in the germline V gene. This CDR3 is CASTLRGNTIYF. The CDR3 DNA is TGTGCCAGCACCCTACGAGGAAACACCATATATTTT.

The rearrangement uses TRBV7-8 and TRBJ1-5, with 8 bases identical to TRBD1. The germline V gene encodes CDR1 SGHVS and CDR2 FQNEAQ. The CDR3 spans 15 residues. The V and J ends lost 5 bases and 5 bases, in that order; junction bases with no gene match: 8. CDR3 sequence reads: CASSVTGGVDQPQHF. As DNA, the CDR3 is TGTGCCAGCAGCGTAACAGGGGGAGTTGATCAGCCCCAGCATTTT.

The gene calls are TRBV5-1 and TRBJ2-1; 7 nucleotides line up with TRBD1. V was clipped by 5 bases and J by 6 bases; unmatched bases: 5. The CDR3 is 13 amino acids. Germline CDR1 SGHRS, CDR2 YFSETQ. CDR3 in amino acids: CASRTGLANEQFF. As DNA, the CDR3 is TGCGCCAGCAGGACAGGGTTGGCCAATGAGCAGTTCTTC.

This chain joins TRBV3-1 (or the pseudogene TRBV3-2) and TRBJ1-2; the D gene is possibly TRBD1 (5 bases). The CDR3 is 17 amino acids. Germline V CDR1 and CDR2: LGHDT, YNNKEL (reference sequence). Trimming shortened V by 3 bases and J by 4 bases, and 21 bases separated the two germline ends. The CDR3 region has the DNA TGTGCCAGCAGCCAGCACGCGGACACCCGTTTTCGCTATGGCTACACCTTC. Its translation: CASSQHADTRFRYGYTF.

The CDR3 region has the DNA TGTGCCAGCAGTGGGACAGTTTATAATTCACCCCTCCACTTT. It is translated as CASSGTVYNSPLHF. This chain connects TRBV2 to TRBJ1-6, with a tentative D call TRBD1 (6 bases). The length of the CDR3 is 14 residues. The ends were cut back, 4 bases at V and 4 bases at J, with 8 bases in the middle. Germline CDR1 is SNHLY and CDR2 is FYNNEI. The full variable domain, in which reference TRBV2 and TRBJ1-6 provide the parts outside the CDR3, is EPEVTQTPSHQVTQMGQEVILRCVPISNHLYFYWYRQILGQKVEFLVSFYNNEISEKSEIFDDQFSVERPDGSNFTLKIRSTKLEDSAMYFCASSGTVYNSPLHFGNGTRLTVT.

The chain links TRBV6-6 to TRBJ1-4; D is ambiguous. V lost 5 bases and J lost 1, with 17 bases in between. This CDR3 is 17 amino acids long. Germline-derived CDR1 and CDR2 are MNHNY and SVGAGI (reference sequence). The DNA of the CDR3 is TGTGCCAGCAGTCCAAGGGTCTCAATTTTAACTAATGAAAAACTGTTTTTT. Translation: CASSPRVSILTNEKLFF.

The J gene is TRBJ2-1, the V gene TRBV14; tentatively, D is TRBD1 or TRBD2 (5 bases each). The CDR3 has 14 amino acids. Deletions cut 5 bases from V and 9 bases from J, with 17 bases between. Germline CDR1 reads SGHDN; CDR2 reads FVKESK. In nucleotides, the CDR3 is TGTGCCAGCAGCTGGACTTACTCAGGGCTTGAGCAGTTCTTC. It is translated as CASSWTYSGLEQFF.

V and J are TRBV5-4 and TRBJ2-3; 7 nucleotides align to TRBD1. The CDR3 totals 13 residues. The junction had 1 base not matched to a gene; V was cut back by 2 bases and J by 4 bases. CDR1 and CDR2 from the germline V gene are SGHNT and YYREEE (reference sequence). CDR3 sequence: CASSLTGADTQYF. As DNA, the CDR3 is TGTGCCAGCAGCTTAACAGGGGCAGATACGCAGTATTTT.

This chain links TRBV28 with TRBJ2-1; D call uncertain. CDR3 length: 11 residues. Germline V gene lookup returns CDR1 MDHEN and CDR2 SYDVKM. Trimming took 5 bases from V and 8 from J, leaving 7 bases between them. The CDR3, as DNA: TGTGCCAGCAGTCCCCGAGATGAGCAGTTCTTC. The encoded protein is CASSPRDEQFF.

V usage is TRBV5-1 and J usage is TRBJ1-1, with D unresolved. V lost 0 bases to trimming and J lost 3 bases, with 12 bases between them. The length of the CDR3 is 15 residues. The germline gives CDR1 SGHRS, CDR2 YFSETQ. Here the CDR3 DNA reads TGCGCCAGCAGCTTGGCCGCCAGCCCCGACACTGAAGCTTTCTTT. It translates to CASSLAASPDTEAFF.

In this sample, this clone turned up once. The DNA of the CDR3 is TGTGCCAGCAGCCCCTGGACAGGGGGGGAGACCCAGTACTTC. This translates into CASSPWTGGETQYF. The chain employs TRBV3-1 (or the pseudogene TRBV3-2) and TRBJ2-5, with TRBD1 matching 10 bases. Germline-derived CDR1 and CDR2 are LGHDT and YNNKEL (reference sequence). With 4 bases clipped from V and 5 bases from J, the junction kept 4 bases outside the gene matches. The CDR3 covers 14 residues.

CDR3 sequence (DNA): TGTGCCAGCAGGTTGATACAGAACAACTACGAGCAGTACTTC. This sequence encodes CASRLIQNNYEQYF. This chain joins TRBV2 and TRBJ2-7; unclear D gene. Germline V CDR1 and CDR2: SNHLY, FYNNEI. CDR3 length: 14 residues. V lost 6 bases and J lost 3, with 15 bases in between.

J is TRBJ1-5 and V is TRBV30, with D possibly being TRBD1 (5 bases). Germline values: CDR1 GTSNPN, CDR2 SVGIG (reference sequence). The CDR3 runs to 15 residues. V was shortened by 2 bases and J by 0 bases, with 11 bases between the two germline ends. Here the CDR3 reads CAWSPGTASNQPQHF. CDR3 nucleotide sequence: TGTGCCTGGAGTCCCGGGACGGCTAGCAATCAGCCCCAGCATTTT.

This chain connects TRBV5-1 to TRBJ2-3; D gene uncertain. The CDR3 has 13 residues. Germline assignment: CDR1 SGHRS and CDR2 YFSETQ. Deletions cut 1 base from V and 4 bases from J, with 7 bases between. CDR3: CASSLNQADTQYF. CDR3 nucleotides: TGCGCCAGCAGCTTGAACCAGGCAGATACGCAGTATTTT.

V is TRBV7-6 and J is TRBJ2-3; D uncertain. Trimming shortened V by 4 bases and J by 2 bases, and 1 base separated the two germline ends. The CDR3 has 11 residues. In germline, CDR1 is SGHVS, CDR2 FNYEAQ. CDR3 region: CASSSTDTQYF. The CDR3 nucleotides read TGTGCCAGCAGCTCCACAGATACGCAGTATTTT.